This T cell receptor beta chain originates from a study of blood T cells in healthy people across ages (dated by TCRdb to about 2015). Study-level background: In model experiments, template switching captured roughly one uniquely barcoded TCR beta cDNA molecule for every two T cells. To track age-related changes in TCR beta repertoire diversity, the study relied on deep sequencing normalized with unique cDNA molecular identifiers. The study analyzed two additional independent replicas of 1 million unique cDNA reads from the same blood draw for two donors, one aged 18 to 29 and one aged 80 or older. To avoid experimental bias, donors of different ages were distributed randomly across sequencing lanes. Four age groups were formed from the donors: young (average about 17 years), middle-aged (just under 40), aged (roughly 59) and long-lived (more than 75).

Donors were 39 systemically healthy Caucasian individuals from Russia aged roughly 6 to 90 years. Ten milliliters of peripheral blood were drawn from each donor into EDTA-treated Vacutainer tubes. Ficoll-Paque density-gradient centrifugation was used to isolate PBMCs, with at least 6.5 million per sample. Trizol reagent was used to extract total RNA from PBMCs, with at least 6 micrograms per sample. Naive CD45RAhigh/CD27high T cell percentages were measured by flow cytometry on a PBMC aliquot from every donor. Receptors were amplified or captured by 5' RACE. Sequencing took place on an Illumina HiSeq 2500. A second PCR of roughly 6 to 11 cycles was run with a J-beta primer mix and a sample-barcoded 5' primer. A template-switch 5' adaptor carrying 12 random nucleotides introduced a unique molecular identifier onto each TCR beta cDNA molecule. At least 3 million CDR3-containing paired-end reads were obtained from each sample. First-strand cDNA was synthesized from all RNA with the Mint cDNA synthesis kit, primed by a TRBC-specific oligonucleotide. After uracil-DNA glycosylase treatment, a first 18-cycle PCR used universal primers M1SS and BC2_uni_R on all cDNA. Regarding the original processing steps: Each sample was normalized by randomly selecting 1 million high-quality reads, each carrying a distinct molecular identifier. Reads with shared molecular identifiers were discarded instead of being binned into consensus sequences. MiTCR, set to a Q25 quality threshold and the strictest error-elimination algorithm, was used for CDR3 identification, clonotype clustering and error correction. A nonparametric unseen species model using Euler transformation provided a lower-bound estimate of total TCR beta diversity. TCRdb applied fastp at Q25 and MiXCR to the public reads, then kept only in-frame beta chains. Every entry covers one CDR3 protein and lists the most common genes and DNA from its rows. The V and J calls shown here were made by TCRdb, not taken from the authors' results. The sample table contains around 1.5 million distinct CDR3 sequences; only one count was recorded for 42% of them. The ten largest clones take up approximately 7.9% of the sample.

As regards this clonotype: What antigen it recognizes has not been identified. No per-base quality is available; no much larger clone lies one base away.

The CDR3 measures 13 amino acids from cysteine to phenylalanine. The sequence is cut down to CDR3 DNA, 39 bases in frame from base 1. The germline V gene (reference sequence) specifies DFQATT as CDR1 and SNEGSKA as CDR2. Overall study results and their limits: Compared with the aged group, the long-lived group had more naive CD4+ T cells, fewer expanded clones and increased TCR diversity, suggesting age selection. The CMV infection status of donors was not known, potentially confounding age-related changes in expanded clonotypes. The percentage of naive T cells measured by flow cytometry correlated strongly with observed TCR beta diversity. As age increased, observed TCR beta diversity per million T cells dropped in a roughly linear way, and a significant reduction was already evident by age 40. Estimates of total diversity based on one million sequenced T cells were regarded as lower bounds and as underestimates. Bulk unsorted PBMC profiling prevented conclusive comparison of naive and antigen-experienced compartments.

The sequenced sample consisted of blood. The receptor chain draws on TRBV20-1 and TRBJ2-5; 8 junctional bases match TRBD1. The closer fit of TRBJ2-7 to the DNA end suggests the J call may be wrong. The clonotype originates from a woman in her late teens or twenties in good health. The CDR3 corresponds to CSVSAGGKNEQYF. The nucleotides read TGCAGTGTCTCGGCAGGGGGCAAGAACGAGCAGTACTTC.